The 4 T cell receptor beta chains below come from one sample, sequenced in a study of T cell changes during pregnancy in multiple sclerosis (dated by TCRdb to between 2018 and 2021). Library preparation employed the immunoSEQ multiplex PCR assay. The table was pulled from immuneACCESS by TCRdb, which kept in-frame rearrangements only. Such tables lose some clones; where checked, under half of the loss comes from unresolved V genes, and the rest has no known cause. Present in this sample are some 64,000 clones, over 80% of which were seen just once. In total, the top ten clones hold 0.89% of the sample. This sample comprised peripheral blood, obtained in the first trimester of pregnancy. These receptors all stem from a female donor in good health, enrolled as a control in a pregnancy study.

The J gene is TRBJ1-2, the V gene TRBV5-1, with 9 bases aligning to TRBD1. J was trimmed by 2 bases and V by 0 bases; bases with no gene match: 2. The CDR3 spans 15 residues. Per germline, CDR1 SGHRS and CDR2 YFSETQ. CDR3 in DNA: TGCGCCAGCAGCTTGGCAGGGACAGGGAACTATGGCTACACCTTC. This gives the protein CASSLAGTGNYGYTF.

The CDR3 DNA is TGTGCCAGCAGCCCACCCCCGGGGGACACTGAAGCTTTCTTT. Encoded protein: CASSPPPGDTEAFF. The chain carries TRBV9 and TRBJ1-1; possibly TRBD1 for D (5 bases). The V gene lost 4 bases and the J gene lost 3 bases, with 13 bases spanning the gap. Germline CDR1 reads SGDLS; CDR2 reads YYNGEE. The CDR3 has 14 residues.

The genes are TRBV19 and TRBJ1-5; weak D call: TRBD1 (5 bases). The germline V gene encodes CDR1 LNHDA and CDR2 SQIVND (reference sequence). Trimming left V 5 bases short and J 3 bases short, with 14 bases between. CDR3 length equals 15 residues. As DNA, the CDR3 is TGTGCCAGTAGTGGGGCCAGGACGGACAATCAGCCCCAGCATTTT. The encoded protein is CASSGARTDNQPQHF.

The V call is TRBV27, the J call TRBJ2-7, with D possibly being TRBD2 (6 bases). The CDR3 is made up of 14 amino acids. V was shortened by 5 bases and J by 2 bases, with 13 bases between the two germline ends. Germline V lookup: CDR1 MNHEY, CDR2 SMNVEV (reference sequence). CDR3 DNA: TGTGCCAGCAGTCTCGGGACTGACCCCTACGAGCAGTACTTC. Protein product: CASSLGTDPYEQYF.